The next 24 T cell receptor beta chains were all read from a single sample in a study of lymphopenia after photon versus proton radiotherapy. Sequenced by immunoSEQ multiplex PCR; TCRdb stores in-frame clones only, minus some. The table includes about 25,000 clones, approximately 88% detected once. Sequenced material: peripheral blood, taken from a patient treated with photon-based radiotherapy. The receptors shown here come from a man between 45 and 60 years old with gastric cancer.

The chain links TRBV4-1 to TRBJ1-2; D call uncertain. Germline CDR1 and CDR2: MGHRA and YSYEKL. Trimming left V 6 bases short and J 6 bases short, with 14 bases between. The CDR3 length is 13 residues. CDR3 sequence (DNA): TGCGCCAGCAGTAAAGACCCCGGCAATGGCTACACCTTC. This codes for CASSKDPGNGYTF.

The chain has TRBV19 and TRBJ2-5; TRBD1 might be the D (6 bases). V lost 1 base, J lost 8 bases, and 11 bases lay in between. This CDR3 is 13 amino acids long. Germline V gene data show CDR1 as LNHDA and CDR2 as SQIVND (reference sequence). CDR3 DNA sequence: TGTGCCAGTAGTATAGGCGCAGGGGACACCCAGTACTTC. This encodes CASSIGAGDTQYF.

The chain links TRBV14 to TRBJ2-7; tentative D call: TRBD2 (5 bases). Trimming stripped 1 base from V and 8 bases from J, with 12 bases between. The CDR3 runs 13 residues. Germline V lookup: CDR1 SGHDN, CDR2 FVKESK. The CDR3 is CASSQAGSGQQYV. The CDR3 nucleotides read TGTGCCAGCAGCCAAGCGGGATCAGGCCAGCAGTACGTC.

This chain connects TRBV18 to TRBJ2-1; 7 bases line up with TRBD1. This CDR3 region has 14 residues. J gave up 5 bases and V 6 bases, and 7 bases lay outside the gene matches. Germline CDR1 reads KGHSH; CDR2 reads LQKENI. The CDR3 DNA reads TGTGCCAGCTCCCTACAGGGGCGCGACAATGAGCAGTTCTTC. Translated: CASSLQGRDNEQFF.

V usage is TRBV7-2 and J usage is TRBJ1-5; D possibly corresponds to TRBD1 (6 bases). The germline CDR1 and CDR2 sequences are SGHTA and FQGNSA. The ends were cut back, 1 base at V and 0 bases at J, with 16 bases in the middle. The CDR3 extends over 18 amino acids. The CDR3: CASSLVGGGTYSNQPQHF. The CDR3, as DNA: TGTGCCAGCAGCTTAGTAGGGGGAGGGACGTATAGCAATCAGCCCCAGCATTTT.

The J gene is TRBJ2-1, the V gene TRBV9; D perhaps matches TRBD1 (6 bases). CDR1 is SGDLS, CDR2 YYNGEE, per germline. Between the trimmed V and J ends, which lost 2 bases and 3 bases, there was a span of 12 bases. This CDR3 has 15 residues. CDR3: CASSVTQGDYNEQFF. The DNA of the CDR3 is TGTGCCAGCAGCGTCACACAGGGAGACTACAATGAGCAGTTCTTC. The whole variable domain, filled in from reference TRBV9 and TRBJ2-1, reads DSGVTQTPKHLITATGQRVTLRCSPRSGDLSVYWYQQSLDQGLQFLIQYYNGEERAKGNILERFSAQQFPDLHSELNLSSLELGDSALYFCASSVTQGDYNEQFFGPGTRLTVL.

This clone is a singleton in its sample. This chain uses TRBV27 with TRBJ2-1; no firm D call. The CDR3 contains 13 residues. With 0 bases removed from V and 6 bases from J, the gap between germline ends came to 6 bases. The V gene's germline CDR1 is MNHEY and CDR2 SMNVEV (reference sequence). For the CDR3, the DNA is TGTGCCAGCAGTTTATCGAGCAGCAATGAGCAGTTCTTC. Its translation: CASSLSSSNEQFF.

The chain links TRBV21-1 to TRBJ2-7; TRBD1 is taken as the D call from the table, unchecked against the DNA. TRBV21-1 is a pseudogene locus. The CDR3 covers 15 residues. This CDR3 is CASSIDTGPSYEQYV. DNA for the CDR3: TGTGCCAGCAGCATTGATACAGGGCCCTCCTACGAGCAGTACGTC.

The chain carries TRBV11-2 and TRBJ1-1; D call uncertain. Germline V lookup: CDR1 SGHAT, CDR2 FQNNGV. V was clipped by 7 bases and J by 1 base, with 10 bases between them. The CDR3 length is 13 residues. The DNA of the CDR3 is TGTGCCAGCACACTCCTGGGGAACACTGAAGCTTTCTTT. This sequence encodes CASTLLGNTEAFF.

The chain is built from TRBV10-3 and TRBJ1-2, with TRBD1 matching 10 bases. Germline lookup yields CDR1 ENHRY and CDR2 SYGVKD. Trimming took 9 bases from V and 3 from J; bases not matched to a gene: 10. The CDR3 totals 15 residues. This CDR3 is CAIPGQGSSDYGYTF. CDR3 coding DNA: TGTGCCATACCGGGACAGGGGTCTTCGGACTATGGCTACACCTTC.

As regards this clone: Its ends do not fully match the called genes, so a read error is possible. CDR3 amino acids: CASSQARGGHPRNF. The CDR3 DNA reads TGCGCCAGCAGCCAAGCTCGGGGAGGACACCCAAGGAACTTC. The rearrangement uses TRBV4-3 and TRBJ2-7; tentatively, D is TRBD2 (6 bases). Germline V lookup: CDR1 LGHNA, CDR2 YSLEER. The CDR3 has 14 residues.

CDR3 nucleotides: TGTGCCAGCTCACCACAGGTAGTAAGGAACACTGAAGCTTTCTTT. Translated: CASSPQVVRNTEAFF. This rearrangement joins TRBV18 to TRBJ1-1, with unresolved D. Trimming shortened V by 1 base and J by 1 base, and 10 bases separated the two germline ends. Germline V lookup: CDR1 KGHSH, CDR2 LQKENI. The CDR3 totals 15 residues.

V is TRBV7-9 and J is TRBJ1-2; D gene uncertain. CDR3 length: 15 residues. The V gene lost 1 base and the J gene lost 0 bases, with 9 bases spanning the gap. Germline assignment: CDR1 SEHNR and CDR2 FQNEAQ (reference sequence). CDR3: CASSLGQIANYGYTF. The CDR3 DNA reads as TGTGCCAGCAGCTTAGGGCAGATAGCTAACTATGGCTACACCTTC.

J is TRBJ2-5 and V is TRBV6-5, with D perhaps assigned TRBD1 or TRBD2 (5 bases each). The germline V gene has CDR1 MNHEY and CDR2 SVGAGI. This CDR3 is built from 13 residues. Trimming removed 6 bases at V and 5 bases at J, with 13 bases between. The CDR3 here is CASSRDAWETQYF. For the CDR3, the DNA is TGTGCCAGCAGCCGGGACGCTTGGGAGACCCAGTACTTC.

The chain combines TRBV4-2 with TRBJ1-1, with 9 bases identical to TRBD1. In germline, CDR1 is LGHNA, CDR2 YNFKEQ. V was clipped by 4 bases and J by 1 base; unmatched bases: 4. The CDR3 covers 15 residues. CDR3 amino acids: CASSPGQGPNTEAFF. Here the CDR3 DNA reads TGTGCCAGCAGCCCCGGACAGGGGCCGAACACTGAAGCTTTCTTT.

The chain recombines TRBV12-5 with TRBJ1-4, with a weak D call TRBD1 (6 bases). Germline lookup yields CDR1 LGHNT and CDR2 FRNRAP. Trimming cost V 0 bases and J 1 base, with 21 bases left between them. The length of the CDR3 is 20 residues. The CDR3 nucleotides are TGTGCTAGTGGTTTGGTTATACAGGGTCGGCAAGGAGAAACTAATGAAAAACTGTTTTTT. It is translated as CASGLVIQGRQGETNEKLFF.

This chain uses TRBV7-8 with TRBJ2-3; TRBD2 agrees at 13 bases. Per the germline V gene, CDR1 is SGHVS and CDR2 is FQNEAQ. CDR3 length: 17 amino acids. The ends lost 0 bases at V and 5 bases at J; junction bases unmatched: 5. CDR3 protein: CASSLALTSGGVDTQYF. DNA for the CDR3: TGTGCCAGCAGCTTAGCGCTAACTAGCGGGGGGGTAGATACGCAGTATTTT.

CDR3 nucleotide sequence: TGTGCCAGCAGTCCCGACAGGGACCGCTACGAGCAGTACTTC. This encodes CASSPDRDRYEQYF. This sequence joins TRBV7-2 and TRBJ2-7, with 7 bases matching TRBD1. Germline lookup yields CDR1 SGHTA and CDR2 FQGNSA. The length of the CDR3 is 14 residues. The J segment lost 3 bases and the V segment lost 6 bases, leaving 8 bases of the junction unmatched.

This rearrangement joins TRBV19 to TRBJ2-1, with TRBD1 identical over 8 bases. The junction had 7 bases not matched to a gene; V was cut back by 7 bases and J by 5 bases. This CDR3 region has 14 residues. Germline CDR1 is LNHDA and CDR2 is SQIVND (reference sequence). CDR3 loop: CASIGTGKNNEQFF. In DNA, the CDR3 is TGTGCCAGTATCGGGACAGGCAAAAACAATGAGCAGTTCTTC.

V is TRBV18 and J is TRBJ2-7; 10 bases align to TRBD1. The CDR3 covers 15 residues. Germline V gene data show CDR1 as KGHSH and CDR2 as LQKENI. V lost 3 bases, J lost 3 bases, and 5 bases stayed unmatched. CDR3 sequence (DNA): TGTGCCAGCTCACCGCGGGGGACAGGGGACTACGAGCAGTACTTC. This sequence encodes CASSPRGTGDYEQYF. Looking up the rest from reference TRBV18 and TRBJ2-7 gives the full variable domain: NAGVMQNPRHLVRRRGQEARLRCSPMKGHSHVYWYRQLPEEGLKFMVYLQKENIIDESGMPKERFSAEFPKEGPSILRIQQVVRGDSAAYFCASSPRGTGDYEQYFGPGTRLTVT.

The chain's CDR3 is CASKPGQGNYNEQFF. CDR3 DNA: TGTGCCAGTAAACCGGGACAGGGAAACTACAATGAGCAGTTCTTC. The gene calls are TRBV19 and TRBJ2-1; TRBD1 matches at 9 bases. V lost 7 bases, J lost 3 bases, and 7 bases stayed unmatched. Germline V gives CDR1 LNHDA, CDR2 SQIVND (reference sequence). There are 15 residues in the CDR3.

The table lists this clone with a count of one. CDR3 sequence reads: CASSRDGGTDTQYF. For the CDR3, the DNA is TGTGCCAGCAGTCGCGACGGGGGCACAGATACGCAGTATTTT. The chain recombines TRBV7-3 with TRBJ2-3; weak D call: TRBD2 (5 bases). CDR3 length equals 14 residues. Germline V gives CDR1 SGHTA, CDR2 FQGTGA. The V end lost 6 bases, the J end lost 1 base, and 11 bases lay between the germline ends.

The rearrangement links TRBV19 to TRBJ2-7, with TRBD2 identical over 8 bases. Germline trimming cut 10 bases from V and 2 bases from J; bases unmatched to any gene: 1. This CDR3 comprises 11 residues. Germline assignment: CDR1 LNHDA and CDR2 SQIVND (reference sequence). This chain's CDR3 is CATGLAYEQYF. Here the CDR3 DNA reads TGTGCCACGGGACTAGCCTACGAGCAGTACTTC.

This chain links TRBV14 with TRBJ1-1; 7 bases fit TRBD1. The CDR3 loop spans 13 amino acids. CDR1 is SGHDN and CDR2 is FVKESK in the germline V gene. Trimming at V came to 0 bases and at J to 10 bases, leaving 5 bases not matched to a gene. The CDR3 region has the DNA TGTGCCAGCAGCCAAGAGTTAGGGGGCCTAGCTTTCTTT. Translating it yields CASSQELGGLAFF.